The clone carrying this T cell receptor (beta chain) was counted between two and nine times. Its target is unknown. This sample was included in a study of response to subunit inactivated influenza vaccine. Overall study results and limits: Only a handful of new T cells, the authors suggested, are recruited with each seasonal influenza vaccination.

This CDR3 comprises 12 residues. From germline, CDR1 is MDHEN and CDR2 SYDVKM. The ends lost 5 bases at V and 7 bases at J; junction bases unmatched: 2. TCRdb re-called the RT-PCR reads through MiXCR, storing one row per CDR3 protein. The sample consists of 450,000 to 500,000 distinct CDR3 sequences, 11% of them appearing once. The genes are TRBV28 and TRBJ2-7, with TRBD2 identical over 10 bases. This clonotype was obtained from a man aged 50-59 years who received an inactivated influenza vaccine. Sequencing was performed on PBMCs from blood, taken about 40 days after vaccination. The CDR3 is CASSQGLAEQYF. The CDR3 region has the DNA TGTGCCAGCAGTCAGGGACTAGCGGAGCAGTACTTC.